This TCR beta chain was retrieved from a study of T cell responses to AZD1222 COVID-19 vaccine. Profiling relied on immunoSEQ multiplex PCR, and the TCRdb table lists in-frame clones only, not all of them. The sample holds around 140,000 clones, approximately 95% seen once. Study results and caveats: Only 5 or 6 people who got AZD1222 tested seropositive at baseline. Across the whole spike, CD4 TCRs peaked at regions 160-218 and 743-854. There were repertoire samples only from the period after the peak T cell response. Compared with day 0, the breadth and depth of the Spike-specific TCR repertoire rose significantly after two doses of AZD1222.

Of note for this clone: The target antigen is unknown.

This material consisted of peripheral blood, taken on day 0 of MenACWY control vaccination. This receptor was obtained from an adult in good health.

This CDR3 reads CAWSPKLAGDLTGELFF. Written as DNA, the CDR3 is TGTGCCTGGAGTCCAAAACTAGCGGGAGATCTAACCGGGGAGCTGTTTTTT. J is TRBJ2-2 and V is TRBV30, with TRBD2 identical over 11 bases. This CDR3 has 17 amino acids. J gave up 5 bases and V 2 bases, and 10 bases lay outside the gene matches. The germline V gene encodes CDR1 GTSNPN and CDR2 SVGIG (reference sequence). The full variable domain, in which reference TRBV30 and TRBJ2-2 provide the parts outside the CDR3, is SQTIHQWPATLVQPVGSPLSLECTVEGTSNPNLYWYRQAAGRGLQLLFYSVGIGQISSEVPQNLSASRPQDRQFILSSKKLLLSDSGFYLCAWSPKLAGDLTGELFFGEGSRLTVL.